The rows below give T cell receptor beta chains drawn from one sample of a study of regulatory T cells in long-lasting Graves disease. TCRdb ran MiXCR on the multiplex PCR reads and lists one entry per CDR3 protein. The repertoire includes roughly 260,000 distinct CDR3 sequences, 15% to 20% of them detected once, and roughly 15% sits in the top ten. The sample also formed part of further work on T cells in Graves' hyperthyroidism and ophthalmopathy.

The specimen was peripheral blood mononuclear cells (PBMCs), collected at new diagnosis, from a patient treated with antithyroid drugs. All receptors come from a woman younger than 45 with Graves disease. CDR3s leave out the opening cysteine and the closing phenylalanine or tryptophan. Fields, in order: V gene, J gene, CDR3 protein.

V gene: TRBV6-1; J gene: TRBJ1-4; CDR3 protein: ASRQNPTGEKLF
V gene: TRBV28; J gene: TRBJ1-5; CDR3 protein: ASTPYRLGPVDQPQH
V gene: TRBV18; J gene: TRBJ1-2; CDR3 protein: ASSHGGANYGYT
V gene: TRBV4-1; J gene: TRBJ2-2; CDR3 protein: ASSQASVNTGELF
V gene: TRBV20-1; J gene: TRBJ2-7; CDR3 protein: SARDRTGASSYEQY
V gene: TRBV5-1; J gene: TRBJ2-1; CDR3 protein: ASSLFWPDGEQF
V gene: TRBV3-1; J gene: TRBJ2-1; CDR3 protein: ASSRTSGGSNEQF
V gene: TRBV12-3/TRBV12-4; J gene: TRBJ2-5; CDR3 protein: ASSLADSGANVLTFGAGQETQY
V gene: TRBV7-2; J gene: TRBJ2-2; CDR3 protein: ARSLVKSDTGKLF
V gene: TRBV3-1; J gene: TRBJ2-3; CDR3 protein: ASSQPGSTDTQY
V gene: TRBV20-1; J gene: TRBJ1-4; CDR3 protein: SANSIAGEKLF
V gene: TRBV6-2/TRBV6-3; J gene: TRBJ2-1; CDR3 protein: ASIRGTGPIPQGEQF
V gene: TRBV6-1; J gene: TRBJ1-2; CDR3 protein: ASSPSRGGYT
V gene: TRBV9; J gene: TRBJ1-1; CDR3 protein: ASSPGGGGNTEAF
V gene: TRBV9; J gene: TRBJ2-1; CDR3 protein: ASSPRTSGGLQGYNEQF
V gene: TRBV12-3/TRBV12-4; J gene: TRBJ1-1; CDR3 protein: ANTLLNTEAF
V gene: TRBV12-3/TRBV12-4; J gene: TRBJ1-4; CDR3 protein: ASSLSSVPEKLF
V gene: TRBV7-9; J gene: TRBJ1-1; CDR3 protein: ASSLKRETGAF
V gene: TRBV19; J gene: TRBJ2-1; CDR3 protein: ASSAGLYNEQF
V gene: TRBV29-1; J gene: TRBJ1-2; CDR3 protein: SVDGQDTLPDYGYT
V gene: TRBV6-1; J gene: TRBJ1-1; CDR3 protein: ASTRYSLGGTASNTEAF
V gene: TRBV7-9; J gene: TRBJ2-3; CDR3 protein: ASSSTGGRTDTQY
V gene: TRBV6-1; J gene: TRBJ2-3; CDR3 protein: ASSEWGGPTDTQY
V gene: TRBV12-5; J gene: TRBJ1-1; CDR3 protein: ATLALWWGLNTEAF
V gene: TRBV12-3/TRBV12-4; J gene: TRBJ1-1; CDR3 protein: ASRGTVSNTEAF
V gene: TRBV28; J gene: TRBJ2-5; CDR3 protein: ASRPGGALETQY
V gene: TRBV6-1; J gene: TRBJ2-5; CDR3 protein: ASRQQQGYQETQY